This TCR beta chain appears in the sequencing data of a study of monozygotic twins with inflammatory bowel disease. Study conclusions and caveats: Lower sharing of clonotypes with other individuals was seen in IBD patients than in healthy twins. This was most marked in patients showing signs of disease activity.

Per TCR library, around 4,000 ng of total RNA was used. TCRdb reprocessed the 5' RACE reads, keeping one entry per CDR3 protein, no DNA. Its clone listing holds around 380,000 distinct CDR3 sequences. Germline V gives CDR1 KGHSH, CDR2 LQKENI. The CDR3 has 15 residues. As for this clonotype: What it recognizes is unknown.

The chain links TRBV18 to TRBJ2-7; TCRdb outputs TRBD2, but without DNA this stays unchecked. This receptor was obtained from a human donor with ulcerative colitis or Crohn's disease, or a healthy co-twin of an affected twin (not recorded which). Sequencing was done on a sample of blood. The CDR3 is CASSPTSGLRGEQYF.